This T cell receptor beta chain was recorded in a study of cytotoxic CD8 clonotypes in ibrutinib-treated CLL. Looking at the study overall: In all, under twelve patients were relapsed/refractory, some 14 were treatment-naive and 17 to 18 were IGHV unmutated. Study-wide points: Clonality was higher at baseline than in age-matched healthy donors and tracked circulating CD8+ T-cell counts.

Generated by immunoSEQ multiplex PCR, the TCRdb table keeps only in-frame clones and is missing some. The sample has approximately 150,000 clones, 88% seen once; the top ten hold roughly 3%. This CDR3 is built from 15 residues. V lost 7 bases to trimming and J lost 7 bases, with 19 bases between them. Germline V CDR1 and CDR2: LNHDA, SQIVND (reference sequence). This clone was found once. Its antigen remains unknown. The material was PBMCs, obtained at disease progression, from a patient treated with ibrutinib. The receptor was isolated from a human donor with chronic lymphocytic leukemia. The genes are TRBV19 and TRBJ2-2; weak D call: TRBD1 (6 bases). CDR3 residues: CASTYGTTSGGELFF. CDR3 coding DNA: TGTGCCAGTACCTACGGGACAACCTCCGGCGGGGAGCTGTTTTTT.